The next 12 T cell receptor beta chains were all read from a single sample in a study of response to subunit inactivated influenza vaccine. From the RT-PCR reads, TCRdb called clonotypes with MiXCR, one entry per CDR3 protein. The sample records 250,000 to 350,000 distinct CDR3 sequences, roughly 22% being singletons. Sample: PBMCs from blood, taken about 20 months after vaccination. The receptors were gathered from a man between 50 and 75 years old who received an inactivated influenza vaccine.

In this sample, this clonotype turned up a few times. This rearrangement joins TRBV29-1 to TRBJ2-7, with TRBD2 matching over 9 bases. The CDR3 has 15 residues. Germline CDR1 is SQVTM and CDR2 is ANQGSEA. The V and J ends lost 5 bases and 0 bases, in that order; junction bases with no gene match: 8. CDR3 nucleotides: TGCAGCGTTAAATTCTTAGCGGGAGACTCCTACGAGCAGTACTTC. Translated: CSVKFLAGDSYEQYF.

A few counts support this clonotype. The chain employs TRBV6-1 and TRBJ1-2, with 8 bases identical to TRBD1. J gave up 11 bases and V 5 bases, and 19 bases lay outside the gene matches. Germline loops: CDR1 MNHNS, CDR2 SASEGT. The CDR3 totals 16 residues. The CDR3 loop is CASSTPSRDRNGRYTF. The CDR3 DNA reads as TGTGCCAGCAGTACACCGTCCCGGGACAGGAACGGGAGGTACACCTTC.

The rearrangement links TRBV29-1 to TRBJ1-4; 10 nucleotides agree with TRBD1. This CDR3 has 15 residues. Per germline, CDR1 SQVTM and CDR2 ANQGSEA. Unmatched junction bases numbered 9, after V lost 6 bases and J lost 5 bases. The CDR3 DNA follows: TGCAGCGTCCAAAAAGGGACAGGGGAAAATGAAAAACTGTTTTTT. The encoded protein is CSVQKGTGENEKLFF.

Only a few counts were recorded for this clonotype. The V call is TRBV27, the J call TRBJ1-6; 8 nucleotides agree with TRBD1. V lost 5 bases and J lost 6; bases outside the gene matches: 9. Looked up from germline, CDR1 is MNHEY and CDR2 is SMNVEV (reference sequence). The CDR3 covers 16 residues. CDR3 nucleotides: TGTGCCAGCAGTAAGGACAGGGTTTTAGGTAATTCACCCCTCCACTTT. Encoded protein: CASSKDRVLGNSPLHF.

This clonotype has ten or more counts. V usage is TRBV3-1 and J usage is TRBJ2-3; tentatively, D is TRBD1 (5 bases). Looked up from germline, CDR1 is LGHDT and CDR2 is YNNKEL (reference sequence). The V end lost 0 bases, the J end lost 0 bases, and 13 bases lay between the germline ends. This CDR3 contains 17 residues. The CDR3 region has the DNA TGTGCCAGCAGCCAAGACTCCTTGACAGATAGCACAGATACGCAGTATTTT. Translation: CASSQDSLTDSTDTQYF.

This clonotype was counted a few times. The rearrangement joins TRBV7-3 to TRBJ2-3; 9 positions match TRBD2. With V trimmed by 2 bases and J by 2 bases, 2 bases remained unmatched. CDR1 SGHTA and CDR2 FQGTGA come from the germline V gene. CDR3 length equals 15 residues. CDR3 DNA sequence: TGTGCCAGCAGCTTAGCGGGAGGGTACACAGATACGCAGTATTTT. Protein sequence: CASSLAGGYTDTQYF.

The J gene is TRBJ1-6, the V gene TRBV7-2; D gene unclear. V gave up 5 bases and J gave up 9 bases, with 17 bases separating them. This CDR3 has 15 amino acids. Germline V gives CDR1 SGHTA, CDR2 FQGNSA. CDR3 loop: CASSAWAGRGSPLHF. The CDR3 DNA reads TGTGCCAGCAGCGCGTGGGCAGGCCGTGGTTCACCCCTCCACTTT.

The gene calls are TRBV10-3 and TRBJ2-7, with 9 positions matching TRBD1. There are 14 residues in the CDR3. Trimming took 2 bases from V and 3 from J; bases not matched to a gene: 2. CDR1 and CDR2 (germline): ENHRY, SYGVKD. The CDR3: CAISEPGQGYEQYF. The CDR3 DNA is TGTGCCATCAGTGAGCCGGGACAGGGCTACGAGCAGTACTTC.

This CDR3 reads CATSQGGSTDTQYF. DNA for the CDR3: TGTGCCACCAGTCAAGGGGGGAGCACAGATACGCAGTATTTT. V usage is TRBV24-1 and J usage is TRBJ2-3; D possibly matches TRBD1 or TRBD2 (6 bases each). Germline loops: CDR1 KGHDR, CDR2 SFDVKD. V was trimmed by 6 bases and J by 0 bases, leaving 9 bases between them. The length of the CDR3 is 14 residues.

This clonotype has just a few counts. V usage is TRBV7-8 and J usage is TRBJ2-2; D is perhaps TRBD2 (6 bases). Trimming removed 2 bases at V and 2 bases at J, with 12 bases between. This CDR3 comprises 16 residues. Germline CDR1 and CDR2: SGHVS and FQNEAQ. The CDR3: CASSLFSGQNTGELFF. CDR3 bases: TGTGCCAGCAGCTTATTTAGCGGACAAAACACCGGGGAGCTGTTTTTT. The full variable domain, with the rest looked up from reference TRBV7-8 and TRBJ2-2, is GAGVSQSPRYKVAKRGQDVALRCDPISGHVSLFWYQQALGQGPEFLTYFQNEAQLDKSGLPSDRFFAERPEGSVSTLKIQRTQQEDSAVYLCASSLFSGQNTGELFFGEGSRLTVL.

This clonotype was counted a few times. The chain has TRBV7-2 and TRBJ1-6; the D gene is possibly TRBD1 (5 bases). The germline CDR1 and CDR2 sequences are SGHTA and FQGNSA. Trimming took 1 base from V and 7 from J, leaving 14 bases between them. The CDR3 extends over 16 amino acids. CDR3 in DNA: TGTGCCAGCAGCTTAGAAAGTGGGACTCCCAATTCACCCCTCCACTTT. This encodes CASSLESGTPNSPLHF. Using reference TRBV7-2 and TRBJ1-6 for the parts outside the CDR3, the full variable domain is GAGVSQSPSNKVTEKGKDVELRCDPISGHTALYWYRQSLGQGLEFLIYFQGNSAPDKSGLPSDRFSAERTGGSVSTLTIQRTQQEDSAVYLCASSLESGTPNSPLHFGNGTRLTVT.

The chain couples TRBV29-1 to TRBJ2-7, with TRBD1 matching 9 bases. V was pared by 7 bases and J by 2 bases, with 12 bases of the junction left unmatched. CDR1 and CDR2 (germline): SQVTM, ANQGSEA. The CDR3 is made up of 15 amino acids. The CDR3 nucleotides read TGCAGCGCCCTCAAACTACAGGGGGCAACCTACGAGCAGTACTTC. Its protein is CSALKLQGATYEQYF.